This TCR beta chain comes out of a study of Ad26.COV2.S vaccination and SARS-CoV-2 variants. General observations from the study: Similar non-spike TCR breadth was seen in vaccine and placebo recipients.

Libraries were prepared by immunoSEQ multiplex PCR; TCRdb keeps only in-frame clonotypes and omits some of them. This sample has under 150,000 clones; roughly 88% occur once, and the top ten carry 4.5% to 6%. V was cut by 7 bases and J by 2 bases, with 6 bases left in between. CDR1 and CDR2 (germline): SGHNT, YYREEE (reference sequence). The CDR3 sequence is 11 residues long. Concerning this clone: Its antigen is unknown.

The receptor was derived from a human donor who had recovered from COVID-19. This chain links TRBV5-4 with TRBJ1-1, with D hard to call. The sample consisted of peripheral blood, taken after recovery from COVID-19. The CDR3 is CASQSNTEAFF. CDR3 bases: TGTGCCAGCCAGAGCAACACTGAAGCTTTCTTT.